This T cell receptor beta chain was identified during a study of OX40 agonist ivuxolimab in advanced cancers. The overall study: Mean age around 60 years, range 23 to 79; approximately 80% male. Overall study findings and caveats: CD8+ T cells (on average) carried more expanded clones than CD4+ T cells. No determination was made of the antigen specificity of the expanded peripheral T cells.

Here immunoSEQ multiplex PCR was the method, and the copy in TCRdb shows in-frame clones only, minus some. The repertoire holds about 99,000 clones, with 95% to 96% as singletons. Blood draws occurred at baseline, cycle 4 day 1, and cycle 7 day 1. Germline-derived CDR1 and CDR2 are MDHEN and SYDVKM. Trimming cost V 8 bases and J 4 bases, with 6 bases left between them. This CDR3 is 11 amino acids long. In regard to this clone: Its target is not known.

The rearrangement links TRBV28 to TRBJ2-1; no definite D call. The source of this sequence is an adult with an advanced solid tumor such as melanoma, head and neck, liver or kidney cancer. The source was CD4+ or CD8+ T cells sorted from blood, collected in a trial of the OX40 agonist ivuxolimab. CDR3 sequence (DNA): TGTGCCAGCGTTAGGTACAATGAGCAGTTCTTC. It encodes CASVRYNEQFF.